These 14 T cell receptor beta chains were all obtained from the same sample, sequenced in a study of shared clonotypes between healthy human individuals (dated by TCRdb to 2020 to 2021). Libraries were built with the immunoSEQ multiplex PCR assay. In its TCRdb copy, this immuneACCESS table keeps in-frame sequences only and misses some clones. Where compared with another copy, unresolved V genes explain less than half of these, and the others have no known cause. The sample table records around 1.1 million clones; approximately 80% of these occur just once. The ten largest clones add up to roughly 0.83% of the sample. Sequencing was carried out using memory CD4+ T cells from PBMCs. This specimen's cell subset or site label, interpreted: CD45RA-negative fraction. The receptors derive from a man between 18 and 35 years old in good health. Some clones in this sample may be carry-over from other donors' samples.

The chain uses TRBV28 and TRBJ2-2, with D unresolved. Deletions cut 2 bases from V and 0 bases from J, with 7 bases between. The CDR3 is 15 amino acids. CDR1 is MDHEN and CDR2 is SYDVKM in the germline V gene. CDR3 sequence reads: CASSLIGTNTGELFF. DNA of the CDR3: TGTGCCAGCAGTTTAATCGGAACGAACACCGGGGAGCTGTTTTTT.

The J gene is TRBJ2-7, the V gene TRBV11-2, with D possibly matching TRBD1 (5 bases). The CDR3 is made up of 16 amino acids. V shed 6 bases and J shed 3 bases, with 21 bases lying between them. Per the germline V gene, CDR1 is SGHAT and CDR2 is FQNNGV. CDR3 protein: CASRSDGASWDYEQYF. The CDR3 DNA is TGTGCCAGCAGGTCCGATGGGGCTAGTTGGGACTACGAGCAGTACTTC.

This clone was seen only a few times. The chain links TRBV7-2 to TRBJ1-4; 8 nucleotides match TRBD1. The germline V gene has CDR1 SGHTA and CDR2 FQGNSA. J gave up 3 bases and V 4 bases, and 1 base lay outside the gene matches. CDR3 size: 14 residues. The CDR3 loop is CASSSTGANEKLFF. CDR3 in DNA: TGTGCCAGCAGCTCGACAGGGGCTAATGAAAAACTGTTTTTT.

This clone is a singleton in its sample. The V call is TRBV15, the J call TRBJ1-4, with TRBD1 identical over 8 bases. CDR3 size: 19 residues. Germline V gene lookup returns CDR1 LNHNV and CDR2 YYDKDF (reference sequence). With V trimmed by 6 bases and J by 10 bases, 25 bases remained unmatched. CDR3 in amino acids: CATRNELEPRDRRRAKLFF. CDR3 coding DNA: TGTGCCACCAGAAACGAACTAGAACCGCGGGACAGGAGGAGAGCAAAACTGTTTTTT.

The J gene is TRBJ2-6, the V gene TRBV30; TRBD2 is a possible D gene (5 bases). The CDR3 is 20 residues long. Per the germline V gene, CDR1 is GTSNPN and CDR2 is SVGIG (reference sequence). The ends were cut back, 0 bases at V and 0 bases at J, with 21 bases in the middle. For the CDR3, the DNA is TGTGCCTGGAGTGTAATAAGGAGGACCGCCCTCATCTCTGGGGCCAACGTCCTGACTTTC. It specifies CAWSVIRRTALISGANVLTF.

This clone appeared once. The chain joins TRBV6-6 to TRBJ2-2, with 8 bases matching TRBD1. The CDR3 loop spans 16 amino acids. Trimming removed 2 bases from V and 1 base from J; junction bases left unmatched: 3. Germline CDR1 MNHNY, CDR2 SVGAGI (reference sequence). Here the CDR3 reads CASSYTGQGNTGELFF. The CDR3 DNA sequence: TGTGCCAGCAGTTACACCGGACAGGGGAACACCGGGGAGCTGTTTTTT.

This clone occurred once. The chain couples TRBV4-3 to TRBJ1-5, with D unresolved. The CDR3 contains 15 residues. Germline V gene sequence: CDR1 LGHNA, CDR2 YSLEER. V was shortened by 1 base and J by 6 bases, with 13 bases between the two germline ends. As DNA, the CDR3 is TGCGCCAGCAGCCAAGGGGCCACGAGGAGTCAGCCCCAGCATTTT. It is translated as CASSQGATRSQPQHF.

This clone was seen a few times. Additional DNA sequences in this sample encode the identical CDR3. This chain's CDR3 is CASSLGTGNYGYTF. The CDR3 DNA is TGTGCCAGCAGCTTAGGGACAGGCAACTATGGCTACACCTTC. The V gene is TRBV7-8, the J gene TRBJ1-2; 7 nucleotides align to TRBD1. Germline trimming cut 1 base from V and 2 bases from J; bases unmatched to any gene: 1. The CDR3 runs to 14 residues. CDR1 and CDR2 from the germline V gene are SGHVS and FQNEAQ.

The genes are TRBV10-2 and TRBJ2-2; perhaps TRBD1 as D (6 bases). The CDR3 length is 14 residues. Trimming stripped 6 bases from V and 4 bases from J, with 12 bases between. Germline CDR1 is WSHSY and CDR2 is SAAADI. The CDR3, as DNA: TGCGCCAGCAGCCAGAGACAGGCCACCGGGGAGCTGTTTTTT. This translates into CASSQRQATGELFF.

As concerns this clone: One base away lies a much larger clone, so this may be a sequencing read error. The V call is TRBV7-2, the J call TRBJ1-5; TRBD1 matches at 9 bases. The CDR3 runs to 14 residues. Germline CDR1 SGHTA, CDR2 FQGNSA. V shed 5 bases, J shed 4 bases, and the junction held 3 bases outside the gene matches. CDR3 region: CASSATGGNQPQHF. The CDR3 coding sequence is TGTGCCAGCAGCGCGACAGGGGGTAATCAGCCCCAGCATTTT.

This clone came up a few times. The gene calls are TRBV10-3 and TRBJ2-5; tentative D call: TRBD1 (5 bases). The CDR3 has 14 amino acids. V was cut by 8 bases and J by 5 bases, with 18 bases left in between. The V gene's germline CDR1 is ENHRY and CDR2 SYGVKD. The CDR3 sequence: CAIQGKEGAETQYF. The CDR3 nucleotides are TGTGCCATCCAAGGGAAGGAAGGGGCGGAGACCCAGTACTTC.

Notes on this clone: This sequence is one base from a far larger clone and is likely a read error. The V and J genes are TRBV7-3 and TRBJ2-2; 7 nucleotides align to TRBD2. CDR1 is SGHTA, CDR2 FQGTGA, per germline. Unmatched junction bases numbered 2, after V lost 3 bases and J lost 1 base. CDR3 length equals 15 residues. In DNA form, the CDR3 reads TGTGCCAGCAGCTTCGCTAGCGGGAACACCGGGGAGCTGTTTTTT. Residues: CASSFASGNTGELFF.

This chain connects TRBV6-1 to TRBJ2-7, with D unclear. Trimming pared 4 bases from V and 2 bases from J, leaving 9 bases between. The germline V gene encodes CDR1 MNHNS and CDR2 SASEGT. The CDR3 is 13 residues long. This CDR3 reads CASSAGRPYEQYF. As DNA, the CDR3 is TGTGCCAGCAGTGCCGGCCGTCCCTACGAGCAGTACTTC.

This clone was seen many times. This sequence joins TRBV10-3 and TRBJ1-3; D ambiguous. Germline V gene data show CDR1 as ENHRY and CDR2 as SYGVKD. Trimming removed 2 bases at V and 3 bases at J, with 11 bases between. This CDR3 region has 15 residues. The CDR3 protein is CAISESRANGNTIYF. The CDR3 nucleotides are TGTGCCATCAGTGAGAGCAGAGCGAATGGAAACACCATATATTTT.